The 8 T cell receptor beta chains listed next were all sequenced from one sample in a study of T cell responses to AZD1222 COVID-19 vaccine. Profiled with immunoSEQ multiplex PCR; TCRdb holds only in-frame clones, not every one. The sample contains some 130,000 clones, roughly 93% of which appear only once. The specimen was peripheral blood, collected 28 days after the second AZD1222 dose. The receptors stem from an adult who received the AZD1222 COVID-19 vaccine.

The chain has TRBV5-1 and TRBJ1-4; D not certain. This CDR3 region has 17 residues. Trimming left V 0 bases short and J 5 bases short, with 17 bases between. Germline CDR1 reads SGHRS; CDR2 reads YFSETQ. The CDR3 DNA follows: TGCGCCAGCAGCTTGGCCGCCCTGAACCTCGAGAATGAAAAACTGTTTTTT. It specifies CASSLAALNLENEKLFF.

This chain links TRBV2 with TRBJ1-2, with TRBD1 identical over 7 bases. The CDR3 contains 13 residues. Looked up from germline, CDR1 is SNHLY and CDR2 is FYNNEI. V lost 5 bases to trimming and J lost 4 bases; unmatched junction nucleotides: 4. The DNA of the CDR3 is TGTGCCAGCAGTATCGGACAGGCCTATGGCTACACCTTC. Encoded protein: CASSIGQAYGYTF.

CDR3 amino acids: CASSFSGLGGYTF. The CDR3 region has the DNA TGTGCCAGCAGCTTCTCGGGTTTAGGTGGCTACACCTTC. The chain joins TRBV11-3 to TRBJ1-2; no clear D gene. The CDR3 sequence is 13 residues long. Trimming took 3 bases from V and 7 from J, leaving 12 bases between them. The germline CDR1 and CDR2 sequences are SGHNT and YENEEA.

The CDR3 protein is CASIGSRTYGNQPQHF. The DNA for the CDR3 is TGTGCCAGTATCGGGTCGAGGACGTACGGCAATCAGCCCCAGCATTTT. This chain uses TRBV19 with TRBJ1-5; no clear D. V lost 7 bases to trimming and J lost 2 bases, with 18 bases between them. CDR1 is LNHDA and CDR2 is SQIVND in the germline V gene (reference sequence). The CDR3 covers 16 residues.

The J gene is TRBJ2-1, the V gene TRBV27; no clear D. Trimming cost V 0 bases and J 2 bases, with 5 bases left between them. CDR3 size: 14 residues. Germline values: CDR1 MNHEY, CDR2 SMNVEV (reference sequence). This CDR3 reads CASSLSSTYNEQFF. CDR3 DNA sequence: TGTGCCAGCAGTTTATCTTCTACCTACAATGAGCAGTTCTTC.

This chain links TRBV3-1 (or the pseudogene TRBV3-2) with TRBJ2-3; possibly TRBD2 for D (7 bases). Germline CDR1 and CDR2: LGHDT and YNNKEL (reference sequence). V was shortened by 3 bases and J by 2 bases, with 12 bases between the two germline ends. The CDR3 has 15 amino acids. The DNA of the CDR3 is TGTGCCAGCAGCCAGGGAGGGGGGTACACAGATACGCAGTATTTT. Its protein product is CASSQGGGYTDTQYF.

A single count supports this clone. The rearrangement links TRBV7-2 to TRBJ2-3; 7 bases line up with TRBD2. The CDR3 has 13 residues. The germline V gene has CDR1 SGHTA and CDR2 FQGNSA. V lost 1 base and J lost 6; bases outside the gene matches: 1. In nucleotides, the CDR3 is TGTGCCAGCAGCTTAGGAGCGGGGGATACGCAGTATTTT. Residues: CASSLGAGDTQYF.

This clone was seen more than once but under ten times. This rearrangement joins TRBV27 to TRBJ2-1; D not resolved. V lost 4 bases, J lost 4 bases, and 14 bases lay in between. The CDR3 covers 15 residues. The V gene's germline CDR1 is MNHEY and CDR2 SMNVEV (reference sequence). CDR3 sequence: CASSSALGGYNEQFF. For the CDR3, the DNA is TGTGCCAGCAGTTCCGCTTTGGGCGGTTACAATGAGCAGTTCTTC.